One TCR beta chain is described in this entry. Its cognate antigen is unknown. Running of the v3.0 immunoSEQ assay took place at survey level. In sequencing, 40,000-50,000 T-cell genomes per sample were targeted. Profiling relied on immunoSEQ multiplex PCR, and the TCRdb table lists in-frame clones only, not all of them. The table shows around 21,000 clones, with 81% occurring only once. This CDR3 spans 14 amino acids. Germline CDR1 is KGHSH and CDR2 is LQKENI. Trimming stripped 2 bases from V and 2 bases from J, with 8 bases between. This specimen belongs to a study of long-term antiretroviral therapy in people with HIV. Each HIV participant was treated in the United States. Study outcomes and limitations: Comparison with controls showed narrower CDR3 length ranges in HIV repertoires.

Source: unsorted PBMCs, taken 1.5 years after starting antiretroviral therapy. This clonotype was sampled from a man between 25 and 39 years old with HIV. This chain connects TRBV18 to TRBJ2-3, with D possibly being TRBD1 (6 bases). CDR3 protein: CASSPTGYTDTQYF. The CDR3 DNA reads TGTGCCAGCTCACCAACAGGGTACACAGATACGCAGTATTTT.